Listed below are T cell receptor beta chains from one sample, sequenced in a study of control samples from healthy donors and cancer patients. The method was immunoSEQ multiplex PCR; TCRdb's version includes in-frame clones alone and lacks a portion of them. Here the sample spans around 250,000 clones, about 80% being singletons. The material sequenced was PBMCs. All receptors come from a woman aged 55 to 70 with lung cancer. Both conserved end residues are part of each CDR3. Fields, in order: D gene, J gene, V gene, clone size, CDR3 protein, CDR3 DNA. The D gene is left open where the match is weak. The size of a clone is reported for some rows only, either as once, few or many, or as a class for expanded clones.

TRBD2,TRBJ2-3,TRBV10-3,.,CAISVGREDTQYF,TGTGCCATCAGTGTCGGGAGGGAAGATACGCAGTATTTT
TRBD1,TRBJ2-7,TRBV7-2,once,CASGQASSYEQYF,TGTGCCAGCGGACAGGCGAGCTCCTACGAGCAGTACTTC
TRBD1,TRBJ1-6,TRBV6-6,.,CASSRQGATRNSPLHF,TGTGCCAGCAGTCGACAGGGGGCGACACGGAATTCACCCCTCCACTTT
.,TRBJ2-3,TRBV10-3,.,CAISPQVSVDTQYF,TGTGCCATCAGTCCCCAAGTCTCGGTAGATACGCAGTATTTT
.,TRBJ2-2,TRBV3-1/TRBV3-2,once,CASSQGSGELFF,TGTGCCAGCAGCCAAGGTTCCGGGGAGCTGTTTTTT
TRBD1,TRBJ2-3,TRBV6-4,few,CASSETTGGTDTQYF,TGTGCCAGCAGTGAGACGACAGGGGGCACAGATACGCAGTATTTT
.,TRBJ2-3,TRBV5-1,.,CASSLILLDTQYF,TGCGCCAGCAGCTTGATTTTGCTAGATACGCAGTATTTT
.,TRBJ2-7,TRBV15,.,CATSLTGEQYF,TGTGCCACCAGCCTAACGGGCGAGCAGTACTTC
.,TRBJ2-2,TRBV6-5,.,CASRQVRNTGELFF,TGTGCCAGCAGACAGGTCCGGAACACCGGGGAGCTGTTTTTT
TRBD1,TRBJ1-4,TRBV5-1,.,CASSVTGENEKLFF,TGCGCCAGCAGCGTAACAGGGGAGAATGAAAAACTGTTTTTT
.,TRBJ1-2,TRBV3-1/TRBV3-2,once,CASSQVTSGRECTF,TGTGCCAGCAGCCAAGTCACCTCTGGGAGGGAGTGCACCTTC
TRBD1,TRBJ2-7,TRBV4-2,.,CASSQAGTVYSYEQYF,TGTGCCAGCAGCCAAGCTGGGACAGTGTACTCCTACGAGCAGTACTTC
.,TRBJ1-4,TRBV18,many,CASSPEQGRKLFF,TGTGCCAGCTCACCTGAACAGGGTAGAAAACTGTTTTTT
.,TRBJ2-5,TRBV5-1,.,CASSLRAGEGETQYF,TGCGCCAGCAGCTTACGGGCAGGAGAGGGAGAGACCCAGTACTTC
.,TRBJ1-6,TRBV15,.,CATSRGSVPGASFGPPLHF,TGTGCCACCAGCAGAGGTTCGGTCCCAGGGGCCTCTTTCGGGCCACCCCTCCACTTT
.,TRBJ1-2,TRBV18,few,CASSPMGGAGYGYTF,TGTGCCAGCTCACCGATGGGGGGCGCGGGCTATGGCTACACCTTC
.,TRBJ1-5,TRBV19,.,CASSRGGASRVQPQHF,TGTGCCAGTAGTAGAGGGGGGGCCTCAAGAGTCCAGCCCCAGCATTTT
.,TRBJ1-1,TRBV12-3/TRBV12-4,.,CASSWTANTEAFF,TGTGCCAGCAGTTGGACAGCGAACACTGAAGCTTTCTTT
TRBD1,TRBJ2-2,TRBV5-1,.,CASSLETGVTGELFF,TGCGCCAGCAGCTTGGAGACAGGGGTCACCGGGGAGCTGTTTTTT
TRBD2,TRBJ2-1,TRBV11-2,.,CASSPQAGFYNEQFF,TGTGCCAGCAGCCCCCAAGCGGGATTCTACAATGAGCAGTTCTTC
.,TRBJ2-1,TRBV27,.,CASSIGRGGPSNEQFF,TGTGCCAGCAGCATAGGGAGAGGGGGTCCGAGCAATGAGCAGTTCTTC
.,TRBJ2-2,TRBV10-1,.,CASSEEGARTGELFF,TGCGCCAGCAGTGAGGAAGGGGCACGGACCGGGGAGCTGTTTTTT
.,TRBJ2-1,TRBV29-1,.,CSGLEGVSYNEQFF,TGCAGCGGGCTTGAGGGGGTCTCCTACAATGAGCAGTTCTTC
.,TRBJ2-7,TRBV5-1,.,CASSLEPGVSYEQYF,TGCGCCAGCAGCTTGGAACCAGGGGTCTCCTACGAGCAGTACTTC
TRBD2,TRBJ2-7,TRBV7-8,.,CASSSPAGQYF,TGTGCCAGCAGCTCCCCAGCGGGACAGTACTTC
TRBD1,TRBJ2-2,TRBV2,once,CASRTDRGTGELFF,TGTGCCAGCAGGACTGACAGGGGGACCGGGGAGCTGTTTTTT
.,TRBJ2-6,TRBV9,.,CASSYLGDSGANVLTF,TGTGCCAGCAGCTACCTGGGGGACTCTGGGGCCAACGTCCTGACTTTC
.,TRBJ2-7,TRBV5-8,.,CASSLYIPAVSYEQYF,TGTGCCAGCAGCTTGTATATCCCTGCGGTCTCCTACGAGCAGTACTTC
TRBD2,TRBJ2-7,TRBV6-2/TRBV6-3,.,CASSPGMRRDYSYEQYF,TGTGCCAGCAGCCCCGGGATGAGGCGGGACTACTCCTACGAGCAGTACTTC
.,TRBJ2-4,TRBV28,.,CASGPPLGGAKNIQYF,TGTGCCAGCGGACCACCACTAGGAGGAGCCAAAAACATTCAGTACTTC
.,TRBJ1-3,TRBV6-2/TRBV6-3,.,CASSPAGHSGNTIYF,TGTGCCAGCAGTCCCGCGGGACACTCTGGAAACACCATATATTTT
TRBD1,TRBJ2-7,TRBV27,.,CASSPTTGQSYEQYF,TGTGCCAGCAGCCCCACGACAGGGCAATCCTACGAGCAGTACTTC
TRBD1,TRBJ1-5,TRBV6-5,.,CASNPTGSNQPQHF,TGTGCCAGCAATCCGACAGGGAGCAATCAGCCCCAGCATTTT
.,TRBJ1-4,TRBV2,once,CASCRGGGEKLFF,TGTGCCAGCTGTCGGGGGGGAGGTGAAAAACTGTTTTTT
.,TRBJ1-2,TRBV9,.,CASNRQSRGYTF,TGTGCCAGCAATCGACAGTCCCGTGGCTACACCTTC
.,TRBJ2-7,TRBV2,.,CASSDMNSLQYF,TGTGCCAGCAGTGATATGAACTCTCTGCAGTACTTC
.,TRBJ2-7,TRBV19,.,CASRGRQAHEQYF,TGTGCCAGTAGGGGACGACAGGCGCACGAGCAGTACTTC
.,TRBJ1-4,TRBV18,.,CASSTARTYEKLFF,TGTGCCAGCTCAACGGCTCGGACGTACGAAAAACTGTTTTTT
TRBD1,TRBJ2-4,TRBV2,.,CASRAQGSKNIQYF,TGTGCCAGCAGAGCACAGGGGTCCAAAAACATTCAGTACTTC
TRBD2,TRBJ2-1,TRBV9,.,CASSVPHLRAGVLDEQFF,TGTGCCAGCAGCGTACCCCACCTGCGCGCGGGAGTACTGGATGAGCAGTTCTTC
TRBD1,TRBJ2-7,TRBV3-1/TRBV3-2,.,CASSRGQARSYEQYF,TGTGCCAGCAGCCGGGGACAGGCTCGCTCCTACGAGCAGTACTTC
.,TRBJ2-1,TRBV9,.,CASSVRRDNEQFF,TGTGCCAGCAGCGTGAGGAGAGACAATGAGCAGTTCTTC
TRBD2,TRBJ2-1,TRBV11-2,.,CASSLSGGNYNEQFF,TGTGCCAGCAGCTTAAGCGGGGGAAACTACAATGAGCAGTTCTTC
TRBD1,TRBJ2-3,TRBV24-1,.,CATSDSGTGRGTDTQYF,TGTGCCACCAGTGACTCTGGGACAGGGAGAGGCACAGATACGCAGTATTTT
TRBD1,TRBJ1-1,TRBV28,.,CASSPGQYTEAFF,TGTGCCAGCAGCCCGGGACAGTACACTGAAGCTTTCTTT
TRBD1,TRBJ1-2,TRBV24-1,once,CATSTKQGTYGYTF,TGTGCCACCAGTACTAAACAGGGGACCTATGGCTACACCTTC
TRBD2,TRBJ2-1,TRBV7-3,.,CASSQSTSGGYNEQFF,TGTGCCAGCAGCCAGAGCACTAGCGGGGGATACAATGAGCAGTTCTTC
TRBD1,TRBJ1-5,TRBV19,.,CASSPRGTGGSNQPQHF,TGTGCCAGTAGCCCCAGGGGGACAGGGGGTTCCAATCAGCCCCAGCATTTT
.,TRBJ1-1,TRBV7-9,once,CASSLGLGRENTEAFF,TGTGCCAGCAGCTTAGGCTTAGGTAGGGAAAACACTGAAGCTTTCTTT
TRBD2,TRBJ2-1,TRBV5-6,.,CASSFSTSGYEQFF,TGTGCCAGCAGCTTTTCGACTAGCGGCTATGAGCAGTTCTTC
TRBD1,TRBJ1-2,TRBV2,once,CASSARDRDNGYTF,TGTGCCAGCAGTGCCAGGGACAGGGACAATGGCTACACCTTC
.,TRBJ1-6,TRBV11-2,.,CASSLPGQRYNSPLHF,TGTGCCAGCAGCTTACCCGGACAGCGGTATAATTCACCCCTCCACTTC
.,TRBJ2-3,TRBV6-4,.,CASSPDSGLADTQYF,TGTGCCAGCAGTCCTGACTCTGGCCTAGCAGATACGCAGTATTTT
.,TRBJ1-1,TRBV7-9,.,CASSPTMNTEAFF,TGTGCCAGCAGCCCCACTATGAACACTGAAGCTTTCTTT
.,TRBJ1-1,TRBV12-3/TRBV12-4,.,CASGLGGYEAFF,TGTGCCAGCGGACTAGGGGGTTACGAAGCTTTCTTT